The table lists the clone carrying this T cell receptor beta chain with many counts. The antigen remains undetermined. One junction end does not reproduce the germline sequence, and a read error may be involved. Noted time point: newly diagnosed GD, antithyroid drugs for less than 3 months. RNA isolated from PBMCs was used to make the TCR library. Germline CDR1 GTSNPN, CDR2 SVGIG (reference sequence). CDR3 size: 13 residues. The sample originates from a study of regulatory T cells in long-lasting Graves disease. General study results and limits: Persistent disease was associated with favored TRBV28 usage and with favored use of TRBJ1-2 and TRBJ2-5.

TCR beta libraries were built with iRepertoire HTBI primers and Arm-PCR of CDR3 regions. MiXCR was run by TCRdb on the multiplex PCR reads, yielding one entry per CDR3 protein. The sample carries 360,000 or so distinct CDR3 sequences, over 15% recorded once. This sample also appeared in a second study, on T cells in Graves' hyperthyroidism and ophthalmopathy. That study reports: An initial round of RT-PCR targeting the TCR CDR3 relied on the HTBI primer set.

The sequence came from a man aged 35-49 years with Graves disease. The material sequenced was peripheral blood mononuclear cells (PBMCs), taken at new diagnosis, from a patient treated with antithyroid drugs. The chain combines TRBV30 with TRBJ2-1, with no clear D. CDR3: CVWSRLAYNEQFF. CDR3 nucleotide sequence: TGTGTCTGGAGCCGGTTAGCCTACAATGAGCAGTTCTTC.